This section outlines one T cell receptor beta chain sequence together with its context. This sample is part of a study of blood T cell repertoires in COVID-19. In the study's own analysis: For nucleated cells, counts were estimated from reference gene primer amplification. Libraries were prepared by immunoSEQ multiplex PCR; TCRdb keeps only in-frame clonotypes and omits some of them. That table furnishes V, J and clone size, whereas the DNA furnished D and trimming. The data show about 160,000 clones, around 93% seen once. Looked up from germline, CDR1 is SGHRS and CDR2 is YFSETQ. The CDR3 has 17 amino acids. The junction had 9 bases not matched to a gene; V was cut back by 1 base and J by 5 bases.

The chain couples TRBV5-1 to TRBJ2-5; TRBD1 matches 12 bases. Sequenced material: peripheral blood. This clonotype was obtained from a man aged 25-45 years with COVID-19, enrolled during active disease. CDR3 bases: TGCGCCAGCAGCTTGAGGGACAGGGGGCTCGAAGTGGAGACCCAGTACTTC. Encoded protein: CASSLRDRGLEVETQYF. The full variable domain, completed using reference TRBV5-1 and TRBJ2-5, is KAGVTQTPRYLIKTRGQQVTLSCSPISGHRSVSWYQQTPGQGLQFLFEYFSETQRNKGNFPGRFSGRQFSNSRSEMNVSTLELGDSALYLCASSLRDRGLEVETQYFGPGTRLLVL.